Listed here is a single TCR beta chain. Additional DNA sequences in this sample encode the identical CDR3. This specimen comes from a study of blood T cell repertoires in COVID-19. For the study at large: Spain, Italy and the United States supplied samples that represented acute and convalescent COVID-19.

TCRdb's table, derived via immunoSEQ multiplex PCR, lists solely in-frame clones and lacks some. Here the sample spans around 290,000 clones, about 89% being singletons. The V end lost 5 bases, the J end lost 4 bases, and 9 bases lay between the germline ends. The CDR3 sequence is 13 residues long. Each participant's cohort was designated according to participant-reported clinical history. This chain links TRBV12-3 or TRBV12-4 with TRBJ1-5; perhaps TRBD1 as D (5 bases). Input material: PBMCs or T cells enriched from blood (not recorded which). The origin of this receptor is a woman under 30 who had recovered from COVID-19. DNA of the CDR3: TGTGCCAGCAGTCGGGGGGGGAATCAGCCCCAGCATTTT. It encodes CASSRGGNQPQHF.